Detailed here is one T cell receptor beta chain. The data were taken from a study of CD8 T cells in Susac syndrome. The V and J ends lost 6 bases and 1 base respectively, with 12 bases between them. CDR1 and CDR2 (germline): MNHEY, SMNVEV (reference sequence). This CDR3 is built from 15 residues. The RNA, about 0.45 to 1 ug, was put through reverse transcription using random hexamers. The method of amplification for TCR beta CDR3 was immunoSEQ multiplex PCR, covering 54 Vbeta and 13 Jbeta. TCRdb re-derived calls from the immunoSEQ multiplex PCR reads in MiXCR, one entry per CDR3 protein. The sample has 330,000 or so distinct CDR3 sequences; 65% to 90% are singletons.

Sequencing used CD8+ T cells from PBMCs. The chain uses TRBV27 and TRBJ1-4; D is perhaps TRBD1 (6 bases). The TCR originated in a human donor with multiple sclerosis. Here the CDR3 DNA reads TGTGCCAGCAGGGAAACGGGACAAACTAATGAAAAACTGTTTTTT. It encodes CASRETGQTNEKLFF. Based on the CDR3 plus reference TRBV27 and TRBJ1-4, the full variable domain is EAQVTQNPRYLITVTGKKLTVTCSQNMNHEYMSWYRQDPGLGLRQIYYSMNVEVTDKGDVPEGYKVSRKEKRNFPLILESPSPNQTSLYFCASRETGQTNEKLFFGSGTQLSVL.